The 24 T cell receptor beta chains in this list originate from one sample, sequenced in a study of T cell clonality in common variable immunodeficiency. Profiling relied on immunoSEQ multiplex PCR, and the TCRdb table lists in-frame clones only, not all of them. Singletons are absent from the sample, which has approximately 56,000 clones. Sequencing used peripheral blood mononuclear cells. All receptors come from a person between 18 and 75 years old in good health.

The CDR3 loop reads CASSPGQGRPPNYGYTF. The sequenced CDR3 bases are TGTGCCAGTAGTCCAGGACAGGGCCGCCCTCCCAACTATGGC. The gene calls are TRBV19 and TRBJ1-2, with 8 bases fitting TRBD1. From the germline J gene comes the end of the CDR3, since the read stops 3 residues before it. V shed 5 bases and J 2 bases; nucleotides not matched to a gene: 13. The CDR3 is 17 residues long. Germline loops: CDR1 LNHDA, CDR2 SQIVND (reference sequence).

This clone was counted at least ten times. Partial CDR3 DNA: TGTGCCAGCAGTGAAATTTCGCGGGGCACAGATACG. It translates to CASSEISRGTDT. The CDR3, in full, reads CASSEISRGTDTQYF. The rearrangement links TRBV6-1 to TRBJ2-3; maybe TRBD2 (5 bases). The DNA ends 3 residues before the CDR3 does, and the rest of the CDR3 is filled in from the germline J gene. Trimming removed 2 bases from V and 1 base from J, with 10 bases in between. Germline CDR1 reads MNHNS; CDR2 reads SASEGT. This CDR3 has 15 amino acids.

With regard to this clone: The CDR3 end falls 3 residues outside the read, so it is completed with the germline J gene. The chain combines TRBV19 with TRBJ1-1; perhaps TRBD1 as D (6 bases). The CDR3 extends over 13 amino acids. Trimming stripped 6 bases from V and 0 bases from J, with 8 bases between. Germline assignment: CDR1 LNHDA and CDR2 SQIVND (reference sequence). The part of the CDR3 DNA that was read is TGTGCCAGTAGGGACAGTTTGAACACTGAA. Residues: CASRDSLNTE. The complete CDR3 protein is CASRDSLNTEAFF.

This clone was seen ten or more times. The CDR3 here is CSGRTGSYNEQFF. CDR3 DNA, as far as it was read: TGCAGTGGCCGGACAGGATCCTACAATGAG. The chain joins TRBV20-1 to TRBJ2-1; 7 bases agree with TRBD1. Read coverage stops 3 residues before the CDR3 terminus; the germline J gene supplies the remainder. The germline gives CDR1 DFQATT, CDR2 SNEGSKA (reference sequence). The CDR3 spans 13 residues. The junction had 4 bases not matched to a gene; V was cut back by 7 bases and J by 1 base.

The sample holds many counts of this clone. The CDR3 extends 3 residues past the end of the read, so its final part is completed from the germline J gene. The V call is TRBV6-1, the J call TRBJ2-1; D gene unclear. Germline lookup yields CDR1 MNHNS and CDR2 SASEGT. V was pared by 2 bases and J by 5 bases, with 7 bases between. The CDR3 is 13 amino acids. The CDR3 loop is CASSERPNNEQFF. The part of the CDR3 DNA that was read is TGTGCCAGCAGTGAAAGGCCCAACAATGAG.

In the case of this clone: The CDR3 goes on 3 residues after the read ends, and that part is filled in from the germline J gene. The chain is built from TRBV7-9 and TRBJ2-3, with 8 bases lining up with TRBD1. The germline V gene encodes CDR1 SEHNR and CDR2 FQNEAQ (reference sequence). V lost 5 bases and J lost 3; bases outside the gene matches: 7. This CDR3 region has 15 residues. The CDR3 DNA, read in part, is TGTGCCAGCAGCCGCGACAGGGGAATGACAGATACG. Translated: CASSRDRGMTDT. The whole CDR3 protein reads CASSRDRGMTDTQYF. The full variable domain, rest sourced from reference TRBV7-9 and TRBJ2-3, is DTGVSQNPRHKITKRGQNVTFRCDPISEHNRLYWYRQTLGQGPEFLTYFQNEAQLEKSRLLSDRFSAERPKGSFSTLEIQRTEQGDSAMYLCASSRDRGMTDTQYFGPGTRLTVL.

To note about this clone: With the read ending 3 residues before the CDR3 end, the germline J gene is used to fill in that end. This rearrangement joins TRBV19 to TRBJ2-2, with D tentatively TRBD1 or TRBD2 (5 bases each). Germline CDR1 reads LNHDA; CDR2 reads SQIVND (reference sequence). The CDR3 has 15 amino acids. Partial CDR3 DNA: TGTGCCAGTAGATGGGTGGGGAGTGGGGCCAACGTG. This sequence encodes CASRWVGSGANV. The CDR3 reads in full as CASRWVGSGANVLFF.

Ten or more counts support this clone. The read gets to within 3 residues of the CDR3 end, and the germline J gene fills in the rest. The rearrangement uses TRBV14 and TRBJ2-2, with D perhaps TRBD1 (5 bases). Germline CDR1 and CDR2: SGHDN and FVKESK. CDR3 length: 17 amino acids. The V end was cut by 1 base, the J end by 0 bases, with 12 bases between. CDR3 DNA (partial): TGTGCCAGCAGCCAAGGGTGGACAACGACGAACACCGGGGAG. As protein: CASSQGWTTTNTGE. The CDR3 as a whole reads CASSQGWTTTNTGELFF.

In its sample, this clone was seen many times. The sequenced CDR3 bases are TGCGCCAGCAGCTTGGAGGACACCGGGGAG. It codes for CASSLEDTGE. The complete CDR3 protein is CASSLEDTGELFF. The rearrangement joins TRBV5-1 to TRBJ2-2; D ambiguous. The CDR3 extends 3 residues past the end of the read, so its final part is completed from the germline J gene. This CDR3 has 13 residues. Germline CDR1 and CDR2: SGHRS and YFSETQ. Trimming took 0 bases from V and 3 from J, leaving 3 bases between them.

This clone was seen a handful of times. The junction differs from germline at one of its ends, possibly a read error. The CDR3 end is not reached by the read, which stops 3 residues before it; the germline J gene fills it in. J is TRBJ2-3 and V is TRBV5-1; D may be TRBD2 (7 bases). CDR1 is SGHRS and CDR2 is YFSETQ in the germline V gene. The CDR3 runs 17 residues. The sequenced part of the CDR3 DNA is TGCGCCAGCAGCTTTTTTCCGGGGGGCGCGAGCACAGAGACG. Translating it yields CASSFFPGGASTET. From start to end, the CDR3 is CASSFFPGGASTETQYF.

This clone showed up many times. The sequenced fragment ends 3 residues before the CDR3 boundary, so the rest is inferred from the germline J gene. The J gene is TRBJ2-5, the V gene TRBV29-1; 8 bases align to TRBD2. Trimming took 3 bases from V and 0 from J; bases not matched to a gene: 6. Germline CDR1 reads SQVTM; CDR2 reads ANQGSEA. CDR3 length equals 15 residues. The CDR3 protein is CSVDSSGRYQETQYF. Incomplete CDR3 DNA: TGCAGCGTTGATTCTAGCGGGCGGTACCAAGAGACC. The whole variable domain, remainder taken from reference TRBV29-1 and TRBJ2-5, is SAVISQKPSRDICQRGTSLTIQCQVDSQVTMMFWYRQQPGQSLTLIATANQGSEATYESGFVIDKFPISRPNLTFSTLTVSNMSPEDSSIYLCSVDSSGRYQETQYFGPGTRLLVL.

Only a few counts were recorded for this clone. A single base separates this from a much larger clone, so it may be a read error. The read finishes 3 residues shy of the CDR3 end, and the germline J gene is used to complete it. This sequence joins TRBV7-3 and TRBJ1-4; D might be TRBD1 (5 bases). Looked up from germline, CDR1 is SGHTA and CDR2 is FQGTGA. This CDR3 spans 17 amino acids. CDR3 bases read: TGTGCCAGCAGCTTTGGGACTTTGAGCTCTGGGGCCAACGTA. It translates to CASSFGTLSSGANV. The full CDR3 is CASSFGTLSSGANVLFF. Based on the CDR3 plus reference TRBV7-3 and TRBJ1-4, the full variable domain is GAGVSQTPSNKVTEKGKYVELRCDPISGHTALYWYRQSLGQGPEFLIYFQGTGAADDSGLPNDRFFAVRPEGSVSTLKIQRTERGDSAVYLCASSFGTLSSGANVLFFGSGTQLSVL.

This clone was detected many times. The read gets to within 3 residues of the CDR3 end, and the germline J gene fills in the rest. The V and J genes are TRBV29-1 and TRBJ2-7; perhaps TRBD2 as D (6 bases). Germline assignment: CDR1 SQVTM and CDR2 ANQGSEA. The CDR3 is made up of 11 amino acids. Trimming stripped 4 bases from V and 3 bases from J, with 7 bases between. CDR3 sequence reads: CSVGGNYEQYF. The sequenced part of the CDR3 DNA is TGCAGCGTTGGCGGGAACTACGAG.

On this clone itself: The read gets to within 3 residues of the CDR3 end, and the germline J gene fills in the rest. The rearrangement links TRBV11-2 to TRBJ2-5; maybe TRBD2 (6 bases). Germline values: CDR1 SGHAT, CDR2 FQNNGV. Trimming shortened V by 1 base and J by 7 bases, and 13 bases separated the two germline ends. The CDR3 runs 14 residues. Partial CDR3 DNA: TGTGCCAGCAGCTTAGGGAGTCGGAGGGGGACC. It is translated as CASSLGSRRGT. The complete CDR3 protein is CASSLGSRRGTQYF.

This clone was detected many times. With the read ending 3 residues before the CDR3 end, the germline J gene is used to fill in that end. The chain combines TRBV30 with TRBJ2-7, with D uncertain. This CDR3 spans 14 amino acids. V dropped 0 bases and J dropped 6 bases, with 15 bases sitting between them. Germline CDR1 reads GTSNPN; CDR2 reads SVGIG (reference sequence). CDR3: CAWSVGHASSEQYF. CDR3 DNA, as far as it was read: TGTGCCTGGAGTGTAGGGCACGCCAGTAGCGAG.

This clone has at least ten counts. The read gets to within 3 residues of the CDR3 end, and the germline J gene fills in the rest. The rearrangement joins TRBV11-2 to TRBJ2-1; D gene ambiguous. Germline-derived CDR1 and CDR2 are SGHAT and FQNNGV. Trimming stripped 4 bases from V and 4 bases from J, with 14 bases between. This CDR3 region has 15 residues. The CDR3: CASSSDWIPYNEQFF. The DNA read from the CDR3 is TGTGCCAGCAGCTCCGACTGGATTCCGTACAATGAG.

This clone was detected ten times or more. The read terminates 3 residues ahead of where the CDR3 ends, so the germline J gene completes it. The V gene is TRBV12-5, the J gene TRBJ2-1; TRBD2 matches at 8 bases. This CDR3 has 15 amino acids. CDR1 is LGHNT and CDR2 is FRNRAP in the germline V gene. V was clipped by 9 bases and J by 9 bases; unmatched bases: 16. Incomplete CDR3 DNA: TGTGCTAGCTCCCATCCGGGGGGGGCCCCGGGTGAG. Translation: CASSHPGGAPGE. The CDR3, in full, reads CASSHPGGAPGEQFF.

This clone was detected a few times. The read ends 3 residues shy of where the CDR3 ends; the end is completed using the germline J gene. This chain connects TRBV6-4 to TRBJ2-3, with 11 bases matching TRBD2. The J segment lost 4 bases and the V segment lost 3 bases, leaving 6 bases of the junction unmatched. CDR3 size: 16 residues. Germline V lookup: CDR1 MRHNA, CDR2 SNTAGT. This CDR3 is CASSEGTSGGADTQYF. CDR3 bases read: TGTGCCAGCAGTGAGGGAACTAGCGGGGGCGCAGATACG.

In its sample, this clone was seen a few times. The sequenced fragment ends 3 residues before the CDR3 boundary, so the rest is inferred from the germline J gene. This chain joins TRBV6-1 and TRBJ1-2; 7 nucleotides match TRBD1. The CDR3 is 15 residues long. Germline CDR1 reads MNHNS; CDR2 reads SASEGT. J lost 1 base, V lost 4 bases, and 6 bases had no gene match. CDR3 in amino acids: CASSAPGQYNYGYTF. The CDR3 DNA, read in part, is TGTGCCAGCAGTGCCCCGGGACAGTATAACTATGGC.

This clone was seen only a few times. The read halts 3 residues ahead of the CDR3 end, with the missing end drawn from the germline J gene. The chain employs TRBV7-2 and TRBJ1-2; 7 bases line up with TRBD1. The ends lost 0 bases at V and 0 bases at J; junction bases unmatched: 1. The CDR3 spans 15 residues. CDR1 and CDR2 (germline): SGHTA, FQGNSA. CDR3 amino acids: CASSLAGTANYGYTF. CDR3 bases read: TGTGCCAGCAGCTTAGCGGGGACAGCTAACTATGGC.

This clone came up many times. The CDR3 is cut off 3 residues early in the read; its end comes from the germline J gene. This rearrangement joins TRBV19 to TRBJ1-2, with 10 bases identical to TRBD1. This CDR3 contains 14 residues. V lost 5 bases to trimming and J lost 4 bases; unmatched junction nucleotides: 4. Germline V CDR1 and CDR2: LNHDA, SQIVND (reference sequence). The CDR3 sequence: CASSFGTGAYGYTF. The covered CDR3 bases are TGTGCCAGTAGTTTTGGGACAGGGGCCTATGGC.

This clone turned up a few times. The read gets to within 3 residues of the CDR3 end, and the germline J gene fills in the rest. The rearrangement links TRBV7-2 to TRBJ1-2; D possibly corresponds to TRBD1 (5 bases). This CDR3 has 13 residues. V shed 5 bases and J shed 7 bases, with 14 bases lying between them. Germline values: CDR1 SGHTA, CDR2 FQGNSA. CDR3 DNA (partial): TGTGCCAGCAGCGCTCCAGGGAGTGGTGGC. Amino acid sequence: CASSAPGSGG. In full, the CDR3 reads CASSAPGSGGYTF.

This clone was seen repeatedly, ten times or more. The read stops 3 residues short of the end of the CDR3; the missing end is completed from the germline J gene. The chain links TRBV29-1 to TRBJ1-2, with 9 bases aligning to TRBD1. The germline V gene encodes CDR1 SQVTM and CDR2 ANQGSEA. CDR3 length: 15 amino acids. V trimming: 4 bases; J trimming: 6 bases; junction bases outside the gene matches: 12. The CDR3 loop is CSVGDRAFRGDGYTF. The DNA read from the CDR3 is TGCAGCGTTGGGGACAGGGCCTTTAGAGGGGATGGC.

In the case of this clone: The observed sequence ends 3 residues before the CDR3 terminus, with the missing tail filled in from the germline J gene. V gene TRBV2 combines with J gene TRBJ2-7; D not certain. V lost 7 bases to trimming and J lost 1 base, with 5 bases between them. The CDR3 spans 11 residues. Looked up from germline, CDR1 is SNHLY and CDR2 is FYNNEI. The CDR3 is CASTLSYEQYF. The covered CDR3 bases are TGTGCCAGCACCCTGTCCTACGAG. Combining the CDR3 with reference TRBV2 and TRBJ2-7 gives the whole variable domain EPEVTQTPSHQVTQMGQEVILRCVPISNHLYFYWYRQILGQKVEFLVSFYNNEISEKSEIFDDQFSVERPDGSNFTLKIRSTKLEDSAMYFCASTLSYEQYFGPGTRLTVT.